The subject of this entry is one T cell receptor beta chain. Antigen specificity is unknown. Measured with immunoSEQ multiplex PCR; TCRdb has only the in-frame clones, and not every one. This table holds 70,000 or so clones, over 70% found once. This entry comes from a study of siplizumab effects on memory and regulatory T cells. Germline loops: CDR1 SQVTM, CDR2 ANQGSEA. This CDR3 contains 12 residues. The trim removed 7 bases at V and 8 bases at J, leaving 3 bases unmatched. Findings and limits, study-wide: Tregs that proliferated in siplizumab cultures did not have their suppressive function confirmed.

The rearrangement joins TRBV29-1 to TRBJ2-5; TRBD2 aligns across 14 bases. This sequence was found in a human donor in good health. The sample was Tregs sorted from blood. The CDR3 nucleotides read TGCAGCGGGGGACTAGCGGGAGCTACCCAGTACTTC. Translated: CSGGLAGATQYF.